Sequencing of this T cell receptor (beta chain) was carried out in a study of CD8+ T cells in alopecia areata. General study points: Many expanded lesional clones remained in scalp and blood on tofacitinib. In lesional scalp, particularly from alopecia totalis/universalis, clonality was higher than in normal scalp. Expanded CD8+ clones among the top 100, and scalp clonality, were significantly decreased by tofacitinib.

The sample's treatment: oral pan-JAK inhibitor, 5-10 mg twice daily. Once RNA had been extracted, it was reverse transcribed into cDNA to act as the sequencing template. Here immunoSEQ multiplex PCR was the method, and the copy in TCRdb shows in-frame clones only, minus some. The top ten hold more than 0.4% of the sample, which has 200,000 to 250,000 clones, more than 30% seen once. Concerning this clone: The antigen is not known.

The CDR3 contains 13 residues. Germline values: CDR1 SGHAT, CDR2 FQNNGV. The ends were cut back, 5 bases at V and 4 bases at J, with 11 bases in the middle. This clonotype originated in a human donor with alopecia areata. The chain carries TRBV11-2 and TRBJ1-2; D ambiguous. The sequencing used CD4+ T cells sorted from blood, collected between weeks 30 and 35, from a patient treated with tofacitinib. CDR3 coding DNA: TGTGCCAGCAGCCTTCCAGACCTCTATGGCTACACCTTC. This codes for CASSLPDLYGYTF.